The clone carrying this T cell receptor beta chain was detected a few times. The antigen remains undetermined. This sample stems from a study of coeliac disease. Overall study findings and caveats: Known gliadin-specific TRB sequences: about 50% of the 18 coeliac samples, only 1 of 6 controls. Control samples showed higher TRB and TRG clonality than intraepithelial and lamina propria samples in active celiac disease. Intraepithelial and lamina propria fractions were not highly pure, so cross-contamination was possible. Few TRB amino acid sequences were shared between samples; most were unique.

Clones were read by immunoSEQ multiplex PCR, and TCRdb kept only the in-frame ones, dropping some. The profile shows 2,200 or so clones, about 61% of them singletons. This CDR3 contains 15 residues. Germline CDR1 reads LNHNV; CDR2 reads YYDKDF (reference sequence). V lost 5 bases to trimming and J lost 6 bases, with 17 bases between them. V is TRBV15 and J is TRBJ2-1, with D perhaps matching TRBD2 (6 bases). The source material was lamina propria lymphocytes from the gut. This TCR was recovered from a woman aged 25 to 45 with active celiac disease. CDR3 region: CATSSISGFPNEQFF. The DNA for the CDR3 is TGTGCCACCAGCTCCATCAGCGGGTTTCCCAATGAGCAGTTCTTC.